A single sample is the source of the 29 T cell receptor beta chains below, sequenced in a study of blood T cell repertoires in COVID-19. Clones were read by immunoSEQ multiplex PCR, and TCRdb kept only the in-frame ones, dropping some. This sample has about 70,000 clones, with roughly nine tenths found just once. Sequences were obtained from peripheral blood. The receptors were gathered from a man aged 50-60 years with active COVID-19.

The chain recombines TRBV7-6 with TRBJ1-2; the match to TRBD1 covers 11 bases. Germline V gene sequence: CDR1 SGHVS, CDR2 FNYEAQ. The CDR3 runs to 17 residues. J lost 4 bases, V lost 3 bases, and 10 bases had no gene match. The CDR3 here is CASSLDRGPQTAYGYTF. In DNA, the CDR3 is TGTGCCAGCAGCTTGGACAGGGGGCCCCAAACGGCCTATGGCTACACCTTC.

The rearrangement joins TRBV7-2 to TRBJ2-5; 12 bases are shared with TRBD2. The trim removed 4 bases at V and 2 bases at J, leaving 5 bases unmatched. Germline lookup yields CDR1 SGHTA and CDR2 FQGNSA. This CDR3 contains 16 residues. The CDR3 sequence: CASSSELAGGQETQYF. The CDR3 nucleotides are TGTGCCAGCAGCTCCGAACTAGCGGGGGGTCAAGAGACCCAGTACTTC.

The V and J genes are TRBV4-1 and TRBJ1-1; possible D gene TRBD1, 5 bases. The CDR3 length is 13 residues. Germline V gene data show CDR1 as MGHRA and CDR2 as YSYEKL. Trimming left V 6 bases short and J 5 bases short, with 13 bases between. CDR3 sequence (DNA): TGCGCCAGCAGTTTCGTAAGGGGAACTGAAGCTTTCTTT. Its translation: CASSFVRGTEAFF.

This chain connects TRBV5-1 to TRBJ2-7, with D perhaps matching TRBD1 (6 bases). Trimming stripped 0 bases from V and 3 bases from J, with 10 bases between. The germline gives CDR1 SGHRS, CDR2 YFSETQ. This CDR3 has 14 amino acids. The CDR3 reads CASSLDPGDYEQYF. DNA for the CDR3: TGCGCCAGCAGCTTGGATCCAGGGGACTACGAGCAGTACTTC.

This clone has a single count. The chain couples TRBV4-3 to TRBJ2-1; TRBD2 might be the D (5 bases). The length of the CDR3 is 16 residues. From germline, CDR1 is LGHNA and CDR2 YSLEER. V was clipped by 1 base and J by 6 bases, with 16 bases between them. The CDR3 protein is CASSQGGGYSFNEQFF. The CDR3, as DNA: TGCGCCAGCAGCCAAGGAGGCGGGTATTCGTTCAATGAGCAGTTCTTC.

This rearrangement joins TRBV7-9 to TRBJ2-7, with a tentative D call TRBD2 (8 bases). The V and J ends lost 2 bases and 11 bases respectively, with 22 bases between them. CDR3 length: 15 residues. Germline loops: CDR1 SEHNR, CDR2 FQNEAQ (reference sequence). Here the CDR3 reads CASSLKEGALSGKYF. The CDR3 DNA sequence: TGTGCCAGCAGCTTAAAGGAGGGGGCGCTTAGCGGGAAGTACTTC.

The chain is built from TRBV25-1 and TRBJ2-5; TRBD2 matches 11 bases. The length of the CDR3 is 17 residues. V shed 4 bases, J shed 5 bases, and the junction held 12 bases outside the gene matches. From germline, CDR1 is MGHDK and CDR2 SYGVNS. The CDR3 DNA reads TGTGCCAGCAGTGCCGGGAAATTTAGCGGGGGGGGCGAGACCCAGTACTTC. As protein: CASSAGKFSGGGETQYF.

V and J are TRBV5-6 and TRBJ1-2; D possibly corresponds to TRBD1 (6 bases). CDR3 length equals 17 residues. CDR1 is SGHDT and CDR2 is YYEEEE in the germline V gene. Trimming stripped 6 bases from V and 3 bases from J, with 24 bases between. The CDR3 DNA reads TGTGCCAGCACCCTCCTCTCAGGGGTTTTTAGGCACTATGGCTACACCTTC. Translation: CASTLLSGVFRHYGYTF.

The chain links TRBV2 to TRBJ2-1; maybe TRBD1 (5 bases). This CDR3 contains 12 residues. Germline CDR1 SNHLY, CDR2 FYNNEI. Trimming took off 4 bases at V and 5 bases at J, with 6 bases between the two ends. CDR3: CASSARDNEQFF. The CDR3 region has the DNA TGTGCCAGCAGTGCCAGGGACAATGAGCAGTTCTTC.

V usage is TRBV9 and J usage is TRBJ2-2; 14 bases are shared with TRBD2. The CDR3 is 18 residues long. The V gene's germline CDR1 is SGDLS and CDR2 YYNGEE. V shed 5 bases and J 5 bases; nucleotides not matched to a gene: 11. The CDR3 DNA sequence: TGTGCCAGCAGACCGGGACTAGCGGGGGATCCTGGAACCGGGGAGCTGTTTTTT. Its translation: CASRPGLAGDPGTGELFF.

The V call is TRBV7-6, the J call TRBJ2-3, with 8 bases fitting TRBD2. This CDR3 comprises 14 residues. Germline CDR1 is SGHVS and CDR2 is FNYEAQ. V shed 5 bases, J shed 3 bases, and the junction held 4 bases outside the gene matches. The CDR3 loop reads CASSPRGGTDTQYF. The CDR3 DNA reads TGTGCCAGCAGCCCCCGGGGGGGGACAGATACGCAGTATTTT.

The chain combines TRBV6-2 or TRBV6-3 with TRBJ2-1; 7 positions match TRBD2. The germline CDR1 and CDR2 sequences are MNHEY and SVGEGT. The CDR3 extends over 17 amino acids. Losses at the gene ends were 0 bases for V and 4 bases for J; bases not matched to a gene: 9. CDR3 DNA: TGTGCCAGCAGTTACTCCCCCTCGCGGGGGATATACAATGAGCAGTTCTTC. This encodes CASSYSPSRGIYNEQFF.

This sequence joins TRBV7-8 and TRBJ2-2, with TRBD2 matching 8 bases. Trimming cost V 5 bases and J 6 bases; bases outside gene matches: 5. The CDR3 is 14 residues long. CDR1 and CDR2 from the germline V gene are SGHVS and FQNEAQ. For the CDR3, the DNA is TGTGCCAGCAGCCCCCTGACTAGCGCCGGGGAGCTGTTTTTT. Translated: CASSPLTSAGELFF.

The rearrangement joins TRBV7-2 to TRBJ2-3, with D possibly being TRBD1 (6 bases). The V end lost 5 bases, the J end lost 3 bases, and 12 bases lay between the germline ends. Looked up from germline, CDR1 is SGHTA and CDR2 is FQGNSA. The CDR3 contains 14 residues. DNA of the CDR3: TGTGCCAGCAGCCTCGGACAGATAACAGATACGCAGTATTTT. Protein product: CASSLGQITDTQYF.

The rearrangement links TRBV15 to TRBJ1-2, with D maybe TRBD1 (6 bases). CDR3 size: 15 residues. Germline-derived CDR1 and CDR2 are LNHNV and YYDKDF (reference sequence). Between the trimmed V and J ends, which lost 0 bases and 4 bases, there was a span of 12 bases. The CDR3 loop is CATSRDLDRTYGYTF. CDR3 nucleotides: TGTGCCACCAGCAGAGATTTAGACAGGACCTATGGCTACACCTTC.

This clone turned up a few times. This chain connects TRBV6-6 to TRBJ2-7; D might be TRBD2 (5 bases). V lost 0 bases to trimming and J lost 7 bases, with 13 bases between them. This CDR3 is 14 amino acids long. Looked up from germline, CDR1 is MNHNY and CDR2 is SVGAGI (reference sequence). CDR3 nucleotide sequence: TGTGCCAGCAGTTACTCCCAGCCGGGAATGGAGCAGTACTTC. It codes for CASSYSQPGMEQYF.

This chain connects TRBV5-4 to TRBJ1-3; 8 nucleotides line up with TRBD1. The V gene's germline CDR1 is SGHNT and CDR2 YYREEE (reference sequence). V lost 2 bases, J lost 4 bases, and 2 bases stayed unmatched. CDR3 length: 14 residues. Here the CDR3 reads CASSFRDRGNTIYF. The CDR3 nucleotides are TGTGCCAGCAGCTTCCGGGACAGGGGAAACACCATATATTTT.

This chain connects TRBV7-2 to TRBJ1-1; D remains unclear. This CDR3 has 12 residues. V was trimmed by 2 bases and J by 3 bases, leaving 4 bases between them. Germline CDR1 and CDR2: SGHTA and FQGNSA. CDR3 DNA sequence: TGTGCCAGCAGCTTATCCTACACTGAAGCTTTCTTT. This codes for CASSLSYTEAFF.

J is TRBJ2-7 and V is TRBV6-2 or TRBV6-3; 9 bases map to TRBD1. CDR3 length equals 14 residues. With 2 bases clipped from V and 6 bases from J, the junction kept 5 bases outside the gene matches. Germline lookup yields CDR1 MNHEY and CDR2 SVGEGT. CDR3 nucleotide sequence: TGTGCCAGCAGTTACACAGGGGGCGGAGTCGAGCAGTACTTC. Protein: CASSYTGGGVEQYF.

The V and J genes are TRBV6-4 and TRBJ2-2, with D perhaps TRBD2 (6 bases). CDR1 and CDR2 (germline): MRHNA, SNTAGT. The CDR3 is made up of 14 amino acids. V lost 2 bases and J lost 6, with 10 bases in between. This CDR3 is CASSDGGTPGELFF. The CDR3, as DNA: TGTGCCAGCAGTGACGGGGGGACCCCCGGGGAGCTGTTTTTT.

The DNA of the CDR3 is TGTGCCAGCAGCCGGGACATAGGCAGCAAGGTGAATAATTCACCCCTCCACTTT. Residues: CASSRDIGSKVNNSPLHF. This rearrangement joins TRBV14 to TRBJ1-6, with D perhaps matching TRBD1 (6 bases). The germline V and J ends were trimmed by 4 bases and 5 bases, with 21 bases remaining between them. Looked up from germline, CDR1 is SGHDN and CDR2 is FVKESK. The CDR3 loop spans 18 amino acids.

This sequence joins TRBV5-6 and TRBJ2-5; a weak D match, TRBD1 (6 bases). With 3 bases removed from V and 5 bases from J, the gap between germline ends came to 17 bases. The CDR3 contains 15 residues. Germline-derived CDR1 and CDR2 are SGHDT and YYEEEE. The CDR3 DNA reads as TGTGCCAGCAGCTCAGGGGTCAGTGGGCCGGAGACCCAGTACTTC. Translation gives CASSSGVSGPETQYF.

The chain recombines TRBV19 with TRBJ2-1, with 8 bases fitting TRBD1. The CDR3 has 16 residues. Germline V gene lookup returns CDR1 LNHDA and CDR2 SQIVND (reference sequence). The junction had 14 bases not matched to a gene; V was cut back by 4 bases and J by 9 bases. The CDR3 DNA is TGTGCCAGTAGTACAGGACCGGGACAGGTTATGAGTGAGCAGTTCTTC. This codes for CASSTGPGQVMSEQFF.

The chain combines TRBV4-1 with TRBJ1-2; 7 bases are shared with TRBD1. V lost 2 bases to trimming and J lost 7 bases; unmatched junction nucleotides: 13. Germline-derived CDR1 and CDR2 are MGHRA and YSYEKL. This CDR3 comprises 16 residues. The CDR3 region is CASSQSGLQGSIGYTF. CDR3 bases: TGCGCCAGCAGCCAATCCGGACTACAGGGGAGCATTGGCTACACCTTC.

V usage is TRBV4-1 and J usage is TRBJ1-4; 7 bases are a match to TRBD1. The J segment lost 0 bases and the V segment lost 2 bases, leaving 0 bases of the junction unmatched. CDR3 length equals 15 residues. The germline CDR1 and CDR2 sequences are MGHRA and YSYEKL. The CDR3 bases are TGCGCCAGCAGCCAAACAGGGGCAACTAATGAAAAACTGTTTTTT. It codes for CASSQTGATNEKLFF.

The chain carries TRBV5-4 and TRBJ1-4, with D tentatively TRBD1 (5 bases). Trimming removed 0 bases from V and 7 bases from J, with 13 bases in between. CDR1 and CDR2 (germline): SGHNT, YYREEE (reference sequence). This CDR3 is built from 15 residues. The chain's CDR3 is CASSLGGGVTEKLFF. DNA of the CDR3: TGTGCCAGCAGCTTGGGGGGCGGGGTGACTGAAAAACTGTTTTTT.

This chain joins TRBV11-2 and TRBJ1-1; D remains ambiguous. This CDR3 is 13 amino acids long. CDR1 SGHAT and CDR2 FQNNGV come from the germline V gene. The V gene lost 4 bases and the J gene lost 1 base, with 7 bases spanning the gap. CDR3 sequence (DNA): TGTGCCAGCAGCTCAGGATGGAACACTGAAGCTTTCTTT. Its protein product is CASSSGWNTEAFF.

Turning to this clone: This CDR3 fails to terminate in the conserved phenylalanine or tryptophan, so it likely reflects a read error. The chain links TRBV10-3 to TRBJ1-2, with TRBD1 matching over 7 bases. V shed 3 bases, J shed 4 bases, and the junction held 8 bases outside the gene matches. This CDR3 is built from 15 residues. CDR1 ENHRY and CDR2 SYGVKD come from the germline V gene. In DNA form, the CDR3 reads TGTGCCATCAGTGAAGTCGAGGGACAGAGCTATGGCTACACCCTC. Translation gives CAISEVEGQSYGYTL.

This chain joins TRBV7-8 and TRBJ1-5; tentative D call: TRBD1 (5 bases). The V and J ends lost 2 bases and 5 bases respectively, with 7 bases between them. The CDR3 sequence is 13 residues long. Germline V gene data show CDR1 as SGHVS and CDR2 as FQNEAQ. CDR3 sequence: CASSLQGDQPQHF. The CDR3 DNA reads TGTGCCAGCAGCTTACAGGGCGATCAGCCCCAGCATTTT.